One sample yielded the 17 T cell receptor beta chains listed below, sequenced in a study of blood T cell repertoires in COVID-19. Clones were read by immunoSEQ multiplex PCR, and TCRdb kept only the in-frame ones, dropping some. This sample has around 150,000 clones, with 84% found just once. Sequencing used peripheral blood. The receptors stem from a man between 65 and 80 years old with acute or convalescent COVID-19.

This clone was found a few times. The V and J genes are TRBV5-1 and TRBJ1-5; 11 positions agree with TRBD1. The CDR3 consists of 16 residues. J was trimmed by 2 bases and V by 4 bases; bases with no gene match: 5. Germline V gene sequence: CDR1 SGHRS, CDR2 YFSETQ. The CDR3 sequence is CASSPGQGARNQPQHF. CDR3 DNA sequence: TGCGCCAGCAGCCCAGGACAGGGGGCTCGCAATCAGCCCCAGCATTTT.

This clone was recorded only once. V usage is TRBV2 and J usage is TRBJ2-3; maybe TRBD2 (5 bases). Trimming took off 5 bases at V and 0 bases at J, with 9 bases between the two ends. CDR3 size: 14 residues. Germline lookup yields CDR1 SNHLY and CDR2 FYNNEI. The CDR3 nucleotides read TGTGCCAGCAGTAGACGGACTAGCACAGATACGCAGTATTTT. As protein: CASSRRTSTDTQYF.

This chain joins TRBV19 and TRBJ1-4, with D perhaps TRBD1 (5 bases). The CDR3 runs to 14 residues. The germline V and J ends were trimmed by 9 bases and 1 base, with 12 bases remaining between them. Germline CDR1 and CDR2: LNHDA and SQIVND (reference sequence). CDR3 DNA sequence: TGTGCCAGCCGAGACAGACAAACTAATGAAAAACTGTTTTTT. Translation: CASRDRQTNEKLFF.

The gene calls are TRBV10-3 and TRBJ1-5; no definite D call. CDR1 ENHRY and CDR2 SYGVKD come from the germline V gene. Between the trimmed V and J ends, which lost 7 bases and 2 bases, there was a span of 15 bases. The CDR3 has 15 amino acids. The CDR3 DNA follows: TGTGCCATCAAAAATCATGGTGAGGGCAATCAGCCCCAGCATTTT. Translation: CAIKNHGEGNQPQHF.

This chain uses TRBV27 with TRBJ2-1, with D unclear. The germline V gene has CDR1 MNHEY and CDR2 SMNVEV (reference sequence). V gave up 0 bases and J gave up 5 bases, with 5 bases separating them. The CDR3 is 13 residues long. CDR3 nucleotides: TGTGCCAGCAGTTTATCGCAGGACAATGAGCAGTTCTTC. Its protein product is CASSLSQDNEQFF.

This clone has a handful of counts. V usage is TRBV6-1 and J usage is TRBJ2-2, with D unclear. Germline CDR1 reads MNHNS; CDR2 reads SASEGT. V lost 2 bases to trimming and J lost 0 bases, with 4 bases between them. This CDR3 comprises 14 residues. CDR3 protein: CASSETTNTGELFF. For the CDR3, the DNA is TGTGCCAGCAGTGAAACAACGAACACCGGGGAGCTGTTTTTT.

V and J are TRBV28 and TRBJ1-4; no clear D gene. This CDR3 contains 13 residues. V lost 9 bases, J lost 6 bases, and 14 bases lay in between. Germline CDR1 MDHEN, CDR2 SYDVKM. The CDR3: CASSKREDEKLFF. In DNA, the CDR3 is TGTGCCAGTTCGAAGAGGGAGGATGAAAAACTGTTTTTT. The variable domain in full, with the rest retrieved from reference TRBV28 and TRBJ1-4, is DVKVTQSSRYLVKRTGEKVFLECVQDMDHENMFWYRQDPGLGLRLIYFSYDVKMKEKGDIPEGYSVSREKKERFSLILESASTNQTSMYLCASSKREDEKLFFGSGTQLSVL.

This CDR3 reads CASKAGWVSSYNEQFF. As DNA, the CDR3 is TGTGCCAGTAAGGCGGGGTGGGTGAGCTCCTACAATGAGCAGTTCTTC. The genes are TRBV19 and TRBJ2-1; TRBD2 is a possible D gene (6 bases). The CDR3 runs to 16 residues. Germline loops: CDR1 LNHDA, CDR2 SQIVND (reference sequence). The V and J ends lost 7 bases and 0 bases respectively, with 16 bases between them.

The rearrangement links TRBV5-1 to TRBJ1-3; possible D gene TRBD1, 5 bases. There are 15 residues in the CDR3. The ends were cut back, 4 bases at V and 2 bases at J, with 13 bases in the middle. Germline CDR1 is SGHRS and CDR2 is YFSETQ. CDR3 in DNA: TGCGCCAGCAGCAGTTTTGCAGGGACTGGAAACACCATATATTTT. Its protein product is CASSSFAGTGNTIYF.

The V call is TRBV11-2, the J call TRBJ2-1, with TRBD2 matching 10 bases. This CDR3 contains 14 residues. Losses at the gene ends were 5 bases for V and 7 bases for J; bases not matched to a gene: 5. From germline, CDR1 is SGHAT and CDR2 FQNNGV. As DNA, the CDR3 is TGTGCCAGCAGCCCTAGCGGGAGAGGTAATGAGCAGTTCTTC. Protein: CASSPSGRGNEQFF.

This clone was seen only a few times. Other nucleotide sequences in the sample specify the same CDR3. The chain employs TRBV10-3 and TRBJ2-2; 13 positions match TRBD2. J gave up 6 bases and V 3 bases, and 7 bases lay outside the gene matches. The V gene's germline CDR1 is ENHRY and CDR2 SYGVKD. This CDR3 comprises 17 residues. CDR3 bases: TGTGCCATCAGTGATACTAGCGGGGGGGGCCAGGCCGGGGAGCTGTTTTTT. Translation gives CAISDTSGGGQAGELFF.

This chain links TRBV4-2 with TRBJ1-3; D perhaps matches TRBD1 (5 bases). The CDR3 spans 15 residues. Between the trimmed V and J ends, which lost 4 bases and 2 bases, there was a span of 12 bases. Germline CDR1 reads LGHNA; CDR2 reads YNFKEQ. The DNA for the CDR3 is TGTGCCAGCAGCCCTTCGACAGTAGCTGGAAACACCATATATTTT. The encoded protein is CASSPSTVAGNTIYF.

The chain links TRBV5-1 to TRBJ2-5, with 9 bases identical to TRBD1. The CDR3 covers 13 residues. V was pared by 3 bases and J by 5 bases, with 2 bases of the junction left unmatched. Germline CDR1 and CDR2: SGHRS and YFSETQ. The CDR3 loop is CASSWTGAETQYF. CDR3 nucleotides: TGCGCCAGCAGCTGGACAGGGGCCGAGACCCAGTACTTC.

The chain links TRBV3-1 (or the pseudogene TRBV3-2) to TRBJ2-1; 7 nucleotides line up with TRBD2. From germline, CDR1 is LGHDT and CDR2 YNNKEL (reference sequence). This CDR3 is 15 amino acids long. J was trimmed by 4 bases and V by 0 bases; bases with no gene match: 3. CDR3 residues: CASSQDSSGYNEQFF. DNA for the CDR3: TGTGCCAGCAGCCAAGACTCTAGCGGTTACAATGAGCAGTTCTTC.

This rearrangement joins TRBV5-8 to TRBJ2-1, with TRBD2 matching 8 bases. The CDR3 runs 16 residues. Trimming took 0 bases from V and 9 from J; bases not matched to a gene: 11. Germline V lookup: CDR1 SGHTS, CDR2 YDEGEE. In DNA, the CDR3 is TGTGCCAGCAGCTTGGAGCCCGCCTCGGGAGGGGGTGAGCAGTTCTTC. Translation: CASSLEPASGGGEQFF.

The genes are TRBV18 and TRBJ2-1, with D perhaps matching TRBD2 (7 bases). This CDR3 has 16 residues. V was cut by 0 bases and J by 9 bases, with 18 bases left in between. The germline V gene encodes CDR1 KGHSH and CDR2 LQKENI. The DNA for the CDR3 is TGTGCCAGCTCACCACCGGGGGGGCTGGTTATGGGTGAGCAGTTCTTC. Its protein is CASSPPGGLVMGEQFF.

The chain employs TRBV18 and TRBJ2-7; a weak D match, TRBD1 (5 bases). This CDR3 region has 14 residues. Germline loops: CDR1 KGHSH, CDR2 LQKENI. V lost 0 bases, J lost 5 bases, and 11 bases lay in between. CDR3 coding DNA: TGTGCCAGCTCACCACCGGCAGGGTACGACGAGCAGTACTTC. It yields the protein CASSPPAGYDEQYF.